This T cell receptor beta chain derives from a study of blood T cell repertoires in COVID-19. Seattle researchers signed up patients amid active infection and tracked them longitudinally. This clone has a single count. Assay used: immunoSEQ multiplex PCR; TCRdb lists only in-frame clones, some missing. The sample yields some 200,000 clones, around nine tenths seen once. The CDR3 loop spans 13 amino acids. Trimming cost V 6 bases and J 2 bases; bases outside gene matches: 3. The sequence was obtained from a man aged 50-60 years with COVID-19, enrolled during active disease. The rearrangement joins TRBV12-3 or TRBV12-4 to TRBJ1-1; 7 bases line up with TRBD1. Sequenced: peripheral blood. Here the CDR3 reads CASSRQGNTEAFF. The CDR3 nucleotides are TGTGCCAGCAGCCGACAGGGTAACACTGAAGCTTTCTTT.